A selection of T cell receptor beta chains follows, all from one sample in a study of blood T cell repertoires in COVID-19. Some clones are missing from TCRdb's copy, which holds only in-frame ones; the method was immunoSEQ multiplex PCR. In the table there are about 100,000 clones, about 89% of which are singletons. Sequenced material: peripheral blood. These receptors all stem from a human donor in a cohort sampled during active COVID-19. CDR3s include the opening cysteine and the closing phenylalanine or tryptophan. Fields, in order: clone size, J gene, V gene, D gene, CDR3 DNA, CDR3 protein. D genes are given only for firm matches. Clone size is not always given. Where it is, it says once, few, many or a class for expanded clones.

clone_size: -; j_call: TRBJ2-3; v_call: TRBV9; d_call: TRBD2; cdr3_nt: TGTGCCAGCAGCCCCTCCGGGACTAGCGTTCCCTCTAGCACAGATACGCAGTATTTT; cdr3_aa: CASSPSGTSVPSSTDTQYF
clone_size: -; j_call: TRBJ2-7; v_call: TRBV7-9; d_call: TRBD2; cdr3_nt: TGTGCCAGCAGCTTAGCACGGCTAGCGGGAGATCTCGAGCAGTACTTC; cdr3_aa: CASSLARLAGDLEQYF
clone_size: once; j_call: TRBJ1-5; v_call: TRBV28; d_call: -; cdr3_nt: TGTGCCAGCAGTTTATCAGGGTTAGGCAATCAGCCCCAGCATTTT; cdr3_aa: CASSLSGLGNQPQHF
clone_size: -; j_call: TRBJ2-7; v_call: TRBV18; d_call: TRBD1; cdr3_nt: TGTGCCAGCTCACCACCGGGACAGAGATACGAGCAGTACTTC; cdr3_aa: CASSPPGQRYEQYF
clone_size: -; j_call: TRBJ2-5; v_call: TRBV3-1/TRBV3-2; d_call: -; cdr3_nt: TGTGCCAGCAGCCAGTCCGGGGGAGAGACCCAGTACTTC; cdr3_aa: CASSQSGGETQYF
clone_size: -; j_call: TRBJ2-2; v_call: TRBV9; d_call: TRBD1; cdr3_nt: TGTGCCAGCAGCGTAGTGACAGGGGGATCCGGGGAGCTGTTTTTT; cdr3_aa: CASSVVTGGSGELFF
clone_size: -; j_call: TRBJ2-3; v_call: TRBV7-2; d_call: -; cdr3_nt: TGTGCCAGCAGCTTAGGTGGGCCAGGCGCCAGTACGCAGTATTTT; cdr3_aa: CASSLGGPGASTQYF
clone_size: -; j_call: TRBJ2-4; v_call: TRBV28; d_call: -; cdr3_nt: TGTGCCAGCAGTGGCCGGGTGGGGCGAGCTGGAAACATTCAGTACTTC; cdr3_aa: CASSGRVGRAGNIQYF
clone_size: -; j_call: TRBJ2-1; v_call: TRBV7-3; d_call: TRBD1; cdr3_nt: TGTGCCAGCAGCTCTACAGGGGGTTCCTACAATGAGCAGTTCTTC; cdr3_aa: CASSSTGGSYNEQFF
clone_size: -; j_call: TRBJ1-2; v_call: TRBV7-9; d_call: TRBD1; cdr3_nt: TGTGCCAGCAGCTTCTCCGGGACAGGAGATCCCTATGGCTACACCTTC; cdr3_aa: CASSFSGTGDPYGYTF
clone_size: -; j_call: TRBJ2-1; v_call: TRBV5-1; d_call: -; cdr3_nt: TGCGCCAGCAAAAGGGACATAGGTAGTGATGAGCAGTTCTTC; cdr3_aa: CASKRDIGSDEQFF
clone_size: -; j_call: TRBJ2-2; v_call: TRBV19; d_call: TRBD1; cdr3_nt: TGTGCCAGTACCACAGGACAGGGTTTGAGGATGGGGGAGCTGTTTTTT; cdr3_aa: CASTTGQGLRMGELFF
clone_size: medium-sized; j_call: TRBJ1-3; v_call: TRBV7-3; d_call: -; cdr3_nt: TGTGCCAGCAGCTCGTCCTCTGGAAACACCATATATTTT; cdr3_aa: CASSSSSGNTIYF
clone_size: -; j_call: TRBJ1-2; v_call: TRBV5-1; d_call: TRBD1; cdr3_nt: TGCGCCAGCAGCTTGCAGGGGGCACCCTATGGCTACACCTTC; cdr3_aa: CASSLQGAPYGYTF
clone_size: -; j_call: TRBJ2-1; v_call: TRBV28; d_call: -; cdr3_nt: TGTGCCAGCAATGGAGATGAGCAGTTCTTC; cdr3_aa: CASNGDEQFF
clone_size: -; j_call: TRBJ2-7; v_call: TRBV11-2; d_call: TRBD2; cdr3_nt: TGTGCCAGCAGCCCCCGCAGCGGGGGGTACGAGCAGTACTTC; cdr3_aa: CASSPRSGGYEQYF
clone_size: -; j_call: TRBJ2-3; v_call: TRBV3-1/TRBV3-2; d_call: TRBD2; cdr3_nt: TGTGCCAGCAGCCCGGGGGGGCGCACAGATACGCAGTATTTT; cdr3_aa: CASSPGGRTDTQYF
clone_size: -; j_call: TRBJ2-3; v_call: TRBV9; d_call: TRBD2; cdr3_nt: TGTGCCAGCAGCGTCACAGCGGGGGTTGATACGCAGTATTTT; cdr3_aa: CASSVTAGVDTQYF
clone_size: -; j_call: TRBJ2-3; v_call: TRBV6-2/TRBV6-3; d_call: TRBD2; cdr3_nt: TGTGCCAGCAGTTACTCGACGGGGGGGCCAGATACGCAGTATTTT; cdr3_aa: CASSYSTGGPDTQYF
clone_size: -; j_call: TRBJ1-2; v_call: TRBV5-1; d_call: TRBD1; cdr3_nt: TGCGCCAGCAGACAGGACAGGCAGCATGGCTACACCTTC; cdr3_aa: CASRQDRQHGYTF
clone_size: few; j_call: TRBJ1-4; v_call: TRBV4-2; d_call: TRBD1; cdr3_nt: TGTGCCAGCAGCCAAGAGGGACAGGTTAATGAAAAACTGTTTTTT; cdr3_aa: CASSQEGQVNEKLFF
clone_size: -; j_call: TRBJ1-1; v_call: TRBV30; d_call: TRBD1; cdr3_nt: TGTGCCTGGAGTCGACACCTTTCCGGGACAGGGGAAGGGTACACTGAAGCTTTCTTT; cdr3_aa: CAWSRHLSGTGEGYTEAFF
clone_size: -; j_call: TRBJ1-2; v_call: TRBV2; d_call: -; cdr3_nt: TGTGCCAGCAGTCCACTCGAGAACTATGGCTACACCTTC; cdr3_aa: CASSPLENYGYTF
clone_size: -; j_call: TRBJ2-3; v_call: TRBV29-1; d_call: TRBD2; cdr3_nt: TGCAGCGTTGACGGGACTAGCGGGAGGGATACAGATACGCAGTATTTT; cdr3_aa: CSVDGTSGRDTDTQYF
clone_size: few; j_call: TRBJ1-6; v_call: TRBV27; d_call: -; cdr3_nt: TGTGCCAGCAGTTTCGTCGGGGGTGGTTCACCCCTCCACTTT; cdr3_aa: CASSFVGGGSPLHF
clone_size: -; j_call: TRBJ2-1; v_call: TRBV18; d_call: TRBD2; cdr3_nt: TGTGCCAGCTCACCGGGACTAGGTAATGAGCAGTTCTTC; cdr3_aa: CASSPGLGNEQFF
clone_size: -; j_call: TRBJ2-3; v_call: TRBV29-1; d_call: -; cdr3_nt: TGCAGCGTTGAAGGGGGCTGGGGGGCAGATACGCAGTATTTT; cdr3_aa: CSVEGGWGADTQYF
clone_size: -; j_call: TRBJ2-1; v_call: TRBV15; d_call: -; cdr3_nt: TGTGCCACCAGCAGAGGGACAGATCAGTTCTTC; cdr3_aa: CATSRGTDQFF
clone_size: -; j_call: TRBJ2-3; v_call: TRBV21-1; d_call: -; cdr3_nt: TGTGCCAGCAGCAAACGCGGGACTGCGCGGGGCACAGATACGCAGTATTTT; cdr3_aa: CASSKRGTARGTDTQYF
clone_size: -; j_call: TRBJ2-1; v_call: TRBV4-3; d_call: TRBD2; cdr3_nt: TGCGCCAGCAGCCAGGCTCGGGGGGGCCGTTACAATGAGCAGTTCTTC; cdr3_aa: CASSQARGGRYNEQFF
clone_size: -; j_call: TRBJ2-3; v_call: TRBV6-2/TRBV6-3; d_call: -; cdr3_nt: TGTGCCAGCAGTTACTCTGAGGGGACTGGAGATACGCAGTATTTT; cdr3_aa: CASSYSEGTGDTQYF
clone_size: -; j_call: TRBJ2-1; v_call: TRBV4-2; d_call: -; cdr3_nt: TGTGCCAGCAGCCAAGAGACGAGTAGGACAACGGATGAGCAGTTCTTC; cdr3_aa: CASSQETSRTTDEQFF
clone_size: -; j_call: TRBJ1-2; v_call: TRBV28; d_call: TRBD1; cdr3_nt: TGTGCCAGCAGCCGGGGACAGGGGCCCAGTGGCTACACCTTC; cdr3_aa: CASSRGQGPSGYTF
clone_size: -; j_call: TRBJ1-4; v_call: TRBV27; d_call: -; cdr3_nt: TGTGCCAGCCGGCAGGGGTGGGATAATGAAAAACTGTTTTTT; cdr3_aa: CASRQGWDNEKLFF
clone_size: once; j_call: TRBJ1-1; v_call: TRBV9; d_call: -; cdr3_nt: TGTGCCAGCAGCGTCGCCGGGATGAATGAAGCTTTCTTT; cdr3_aa: CASSVAGMNEAFF
clone_size: -; j_call: TRBJ1-1; v_call: TRBV7-2; d_call: TRBD1; cdr3_nt: TGTGCCAGCAGCCGTGGGGCCGGGACAGCTGAAGCTTTCTTT; cdr3_aa: CASSRGAGTAEAFF
clone_size: -; j_call: TRBJ2-7; v_call: TRBV4-1; d_call: TRBD2; cdr3_nt: TGCGCCAGCAGCCAAACTTCGATTGGGGGGGAACGTTCCTACGAGCAGTACTTC; cdr3_aa: CASSQTSIGGERSYEQYF
clone_size: -; j_call: TRBJ1-4; v_call: TRBV5-6; d_call: TRBD1; cdr3_nt: TGTGCCAGCAGCTTAGGGCAGGGGGACAAAAAACTGTTTTTT; cdr3_aa: CASSLGQGDKKLFF
clone_size: -; j_call: TRBJ2-2; v_call: TRBV19; d_call: -; cdr3_nt: TGTGCCAGTAGTTATCACTCGATCGGGGAGCTGTTTTTT; cdr3_aa: CASSYHSIGELFF
clone_size: once; j_call: TRBJ1-3; v_call: TRBV18; d_call: -; cdr3_nt: TGTGCCAGCTCACCAGGCCAGGGTCGAAACACCATATATTTT; cdr3_aa: CASSPGQGRNTIYF
clone_size: -; j_call: TRBJ2-4; v_call: TRBV5-1; d_call: -; cdr3_nt: TGCGCCAGCCCGGGAGAAGTCGGAGGGACGGCGTCAAGCTGGGCCAAAAACATTCAGTACTTC; cdr3_aa: CASPGEVGGTASSWAKNIQYF
clone_size: -; j_call: TRBJ2-6; v_call: TRBV7-3; d_call: -; cdr3_nt: TGTGCCAGCAGCTATGGGGGGACCGGGGCCAACGTCCTGACTTTC; cdr3_aa: CASSYGGTGANVLTF
clone_size: few; j_call: TRBJ2-3; v_call: TRBV20-1; d_call: -; cdr3_nt: TGCAGTGCTAAAGATTGGAGGCAGTATTTT; cdr3_aa: CSAKDWRQYF
clone_size: -; j_call: TRBJ2-1; v_call: TRBV27; d_call: TRBD2; cdr3_nt: TGTGCCAGCAGTCTTACTAGCGTATCCTACAATGAGCAGTTCTTC; cdr3_aa: CASSLTSVSYNEQFF
clone_size: -; j_call: TRBJ1-2; v_call: TRBV5-4; d_call: TRBD1; cdr3_nt: TGTGCCAGCAGCTTGGGACAGGGAGACTATGGCTACACCTTC; cdr3_aa: CASSLGQGDYGYTF
clone_size: -; j_call: TRBJ1-3; v_call: TRBV3-1/TRBV3-2; d_call: TRBD1; cdr3_nt: TGTGCCAGCAGCCAAGGGACAGGGTTTGGAAACACCATATATTTT; cdr3_aa: CASSQGTGFGNTIYF